The T cell receptor (beta chain) under discussion was sequenced for a study of molecular identifiers for immune sequencing clone quantification. Notes on the study in general: In cases of identical TCR molecules sharing a barcode, highly expanded clone sizes could be underestimated. Clones above 20 RNA copies contained over 97% of effector molecules and under 1% of naive molecules.

This clonotype was recorded at least ten times. As yet, its antigen is unknown. Looked up from germline, CDR1 is MNHNY and CDR2 is SVGAGI (reference sequence). V gave up 6 bases and J gave up 0 bases; unmatched junction bases: 10. The length of the CDR3 is 17 residues. The bulk TCR libraries were made with methods described before and with listed TCR primers. Each CDR3 protein gets one entry after TCRdb re-called the PCR reads with MiXCR. The sample lists 85,000 to 90,000 distinct CDR3 sequences, over 15% occurring once. The clonotype originates from a human donor in good health. Some libraries in this study had Jurkat cell RNA spiked in. The material sequenced was naive CD8+ T cells from blood, with Jurkat cell RNA spiked in. Sample subset: FACS-sorted CD8+CD4-CCR7+CD45RA+ naive T cells. This chain links TRBV6-6 with TRBJ1-3; 8 bases map to TRBD1. The CDR3 sequence is CASSPGAGTGSGNTIYF. The CDR3 DNA sequence: TGTGCCAGCAGCCCCGGCGCGGGGACAGGCTCTGGAAACACCATATATTTT.